This T cell receptor beta chain is from a study of radiotherapy plus CTLA-4 blockade in lung cancer (dated by TCRdb to the late 2010s). Regarding the research as a whole: Among enrolled patients, roughly 17% had an objective response and roughly 33% reached disease control. Results the study describes overall, beyond this receptor: After treatment with radiotherapy and ipilimumab, TCR clones that originated in tumors expanded in peripheral blood. The strongest predictors of response, as reported, were early dynamic changes in blood T cell clones along with a rise in serum interferon-beta after radiation.

In this study, focal radiation therapy paired with CTLA-4 blockade (ipilimumab) was tested in patients who had chemo-refractory metastatic non-small-cell lung cancer. The receptor library was made with the immunoSEQ multiplex PCR assay. In its TCRdb copy, this immuneACCESS table keeps in-frame sequences only and misses some clones. Where compared with another copy, unresolved V genes explain less than half of these, and the others have no known cause. The sample has about 39,000 clones on record, 79% of them singletons. Of the sample, about a quarter is held by the ten largest clones. V lost 0 bases and J lost 4 bases, and the count of bases not matched to a germline gene is 19. Looking up the germline V gene yields CDR1 SGDLS and CDR2 YYNGEE. Measured from the cysteine to the phenylalanine, the CDR3 is 20 residues long. Left in the record is the CDR3 DNA by itself, 60 bases read in frame from the first base.

Points on this clone: What antigen it recognizes has not been identified. Nothing much larger sits one base from this clone, and base qualities are not available.

The sample in question was peripheral blood, obtained from a patient treated with radiotherapy plus ipilimumab. This receptor chain uses TRBV9 and TRBJ2-5, and 9 junction bases match TRBD1. The receptor's source is a human donor with non-small cell lung cancer that progressed on radiotherapy plus ipilimumab. This receptor carries the CDR3 CASSVASDTWGGQGGETQYF. The sequenced DNA: TGTGCCAGCAGCGTAGCCTCGGATACCTGGGGGGGACAGGGCGGAGAGACCCAGTACTTC.